Here is one T cell receptor (beta chain) with its context. Its matching antigen is unknown. CDR1 and CDR2 from the germline V gene are SGHTA and FQGNSA. The CDR3 loop spans 13 amino acids. With 3 bases clipped from V and 7 bases from J, the junction kept 1 base outside the gene matches. These data belong to a study of T cells after yellow fever vaccination. Overall study context: For low cell numbers, libraries were made with SMART-Seq v4 Ultra Low Input. The study, taken as a whole, reports: Though it reached lower strength, the secondary response hit its peak faster, day 5 versus 15.

Template-switching 5'RACE yielded the TCR cDNA; a universal primer site and UMIs were added in the process. TCRdb redid the calling of the 5' RACE reads with MiXCR, one entry per CDR3 protein. This sample has 620,000 or so distinct CDR3 sequences, with 10% to 15% found just once. This specimen was PBMCs, taken on the day of the yellow fever booster vaccination. The chain is built from TRBV7-2 and TRBJ2-5; 11 bases are a match to TRBD2. This clonotype was obtained from a man younger than 45 who received the YFV17D yellow fever vaccine. For the CDR3, the DNA is TGTGCCAGCAGCTTGGGACTAGCGGCGACCCAGTACTTC. Its protein is CASSLGLAATQYF.